This T cell receptor beta chain appears in the sequencing data of a study of OX40 agonist ivuxolimab in advanced cancers. The CDR3 extends over 12 amino acids. The V gene end was trimmed by 3 bases and the J gene end by 14 bases; junction bases not matched to a gene: 5. Germline V lookup: CDR1 MDHEN, CDR2 SYDVKM. Some clones are missing from TCRdb's copy, which holds only in-frame ones; the method was immunoSEQ multiplex PCR. Among around 70,000 clones listed, around nine tenths were seen once. The chain has TRBV28 and TRBJ2-1; TRBD1 matches 9 bases. Sequences were derived from CD4+ or CD8+ T cells sorted from blood, sampled in a trial of the OX40 agonist ivuxolimab. The origin of this receptor is an adult with an advanced solid tumor such as melanoma, head and neck, liver or kidney cancer. The CDR3 protein is CASSFVRDREFF. In DNA form, the CDR3 reads TGTGCCAGCAGTTTCGTCCGGGACAGGGAGTTCTTC. The full variable domain, rest sourced from reference TRBV28 and TRBJ2-1, is DVKVTQSSRYLVKRTGEKVFLECVQDMDHENMFWYRQDPGLGLRLIYFSYDVKMKEKGDIPEGYSVSREKKERFSLILESASTNQTSMYLCASSFVRDREFFGPGTRLTVL.